The clone carrying this T cell receptor (beta chain) was observed many times. Antigen unknown. The sample comes from a study of early T cells in non-severe SARS-CoV-2 infection. Study information: Sequencing input comprised bulk RNA from unsorted whole blood; chain pairing was not available.

The CDR3 sequence is 15 residues long. CDR1 is SGHAT and CDR2 is FQNNGV in the germline V gene. Trimming shortened V by 0 bases and J by 2 bases, and 8 bases separated the two germline ends. Whole-study findings and limits: Reliance on VDJdb matching favored anti-spike CD8 responses; private and CD4 specificities were missed.

Attachment of unique molecular identifiers was made to individual cDNA molecules. TCRdb fed the 5' RACE reads into MiXCR, producing one record per CDR3 protein. The sample yields under 65,000 distinct CDR3 sequences, under 15% seen once. Sequenced sample: whole blood. This TCR came from an adult who was a healthcare worker with PCR-confirmed SARS-CoV-2 infection or an uninfected control (not recorded which). The chain uses TRBV11-2 and TRBJ1-3; D is uncertain. The CDR3 protein is CASSLEAKTGNTIYF. CDR3 nucleotides: TGTGCCAGCAGCTTAGAGGCCAAGACTGGAAACACCATATATTTT.